This T cell receptor (beta chain) came from a study of shared clonotypes between healthy human individuals. It was CD45RO-negative cells, positively selected for CCR7, that made up naive CD8 cells, with terminally differentiated effector memory CD45RA+ cells excluded. Sequenced by immunoSEQ multiplex PCR; TCRdb stores in-frame clones only, minus some. This table has 1.5 million to 2.5 million clones, about 95% appearing once. Germline V gene sequence: CDR1 LNHNV, CDR2 YYDKDF (reference sequence). V was trimmed by 2 bases and J by 5 bases, leaving 12 bases between them. The CDR3 extends over 14 amino acids.

The origin of this receptor is a man younger than 35 in good health. The chain uses TRBV15 and TRBJ2-5, with D tentatively TRBD2 (5 bases). Sequenced input: naive CD8+ T cells sorted from blood. CDR3 sequence reads: CATSRRGSDETQYF. The CDR3 coding sequence is TGTGCCACCAGCAGAAGAGGTAGCGATGAGACCCAGTACTTC. Filled out from reference TRBV15 and TRBJ2-5, the complete variable domain reads DAMVIQNPRYQVTQFGKPVTLSCSQTLNHNVMYWYQQKSSQAPKLLFHYYDKDFNNEADTPDNFQSRRPNTSFCFLDIRSPGLGDTAMYLCATSRRGSDETQYFGPGTRLLVL.